Listed below are T cell receptor beta chains from one sample, sequenced in a study of shared T cell receptors in the human thymus. Some clones are missing from TCRdb's copy, which holds only in-frame ones; the method was immunoSEQ multiplex PCR. The table has roughly 700,000 clones, more than 75% seen once. The same sample was also studied in work on human thymus T cells.

Source material: thymocytes. The receptors originated from a boy under three years old with a congenital heart defect. CDR3s include the opening cysteine and the closing phenylalanine or tryptophan. Fields, in order: V gene, D gene, J gene, clone size, CDR3 DNA, CDR3 protein. A D gene is named only where the DNA matches it firmly. Clone size, where shown, is once, few, many, or a class for clones that have expanded.

v_gene: TRBV6-5; d_gene: TRBD1; j_gene: TRBJ2-7; abundance: NA; CDR3nt: TGTGCCAGCAGCAACGGGACAGGGGAAGTGGGGGAGCAGTACTTC; CDR3aa: CASSNGTGEVGEQYF
v_gene: TRBV27; d_gene: TRBD2; j_gene: TRBJ2-3; abundance: NA; CDR3nt: TGTGCCAGCATGGTTCGGCGGGAGGGCCGGGCAGATACGCAGTATTTT; CDR3aa: CASMVRREGRADTQYF
v_gene: TRBV11-2; d_gene: TRBD2; j_gene: TRBJ2-1; abundance: NA; CDR3nt: TGTGCCAGCAGCCCCAGAGTAGCGGGAACGAATGAGCAGTTCTTC; CDR3aa: CASSPRVAGTNEQFF
v_gene: TRBV28; d_gene: NA; j_gene: TRBJ1-2; abundance: NA; CDR3nt: TGTGCCAGCAGTTTATGCACAGCTGACCCTTATGGCTACACCTTC; CDR3aa: CASSLCTADPYGYTF
v_gene: TRBV7-9; d_gene: TRBD2; j_gene: TRBJ2-3; abundance: NA; CDR3nt: TGTGCCAGCAGCTTAGTAGGCGGGAGGGAGACAGATACGCAGTATTTT; CDR3aa: CASSLVGGRETDTQYF
v_gene: TRBV2; d_gene: NA; j_gene: TRBJ1-1; abundance: NA; CDR3nt: TGTGCCACCCCGCGGGGGATAGGATGGACTGAAGCTTTCTTT; CDR3aa: CATPRGIGWTEAFF
v_gene: TRBV2; d_gene: TRBD2; j_gene: TRBJ2-7; abundance: NA; CDR3nt: TGTGCCAGCAGTGTAGGCGGGACTAGCGGGGGCCTCTACGAGCAGTACTTC; CDR3aa: CASSVGGTSGGLYEQYF
v_gene: TRBV2; d_gene: NA; j_gene: TRBJ2-1; abundance: NA; CDR3nt: TGTGCCTCCCCCCCGCTAGCTCCCTCCAATGAGCAGTTCTTC; CDR3aa: CASPPLAPSNEQFF
v_gene: TRBV7-9; d_gene: TRBD1; j_gene: TRBJ1-2; abundance: few; CDR3nt: TGTGCCAGCAACAGACAGGGGGCTAACTATGGCTACACCTTC; CDR3aa: CASNRQGANYGYTF
v_gene: TRBV5-4; d_gene: NA; j_gene: TRBJ2-6; abundance: NA; CDR3nt: TGTGCCAGCAGGTACGAGGCTGGGGCCAACGTCCTGACTTTC; CDR3aa: CASRYEAGANVLTF
v_gene: TRBV30; d_gene: NA; j_gene: TRBJ2-3; abundance: NA; CDR3nt: TGTGCCTGGAGTGTACCCCGGGGGGCGGGTCCTAGCACAGATACGCAGTATTTT; CDR3aa: CAWSVPRGAGPSTDTQYF
v_gene: TRBV27; d_gene: TRBD1; j_gene: TRBJ1-1; abundance: once; CDR3nt: TGTGCCAGCAGTCGATTCCTCGGGACAGCGAACACTGAAGCTTTCTTT; CDR3aa: CASSRFLGTANTEAFF
v_gene: TRBV28; d_gene: TRBD2; j_gene: TRBJ2-5; abundance: NA; CDR3nt: TGTGCCACGCAGACTAGCGGCACTCAAGAGACCCAGTACTTC; CDR3aa: CATQTSGTQETQYF
v_gene: TRBV4-3; d_gene: TRBD1; j_gene: TRBJ1-1; abundance: NA; CDR3nt: TGCGCCAGCAAGGGCTCGGGACAGGGAAGGAACACTGAAGCTTTCTTT; CDR3aa: CASKGSGQGRNTEAFF
v_gene: TRBV7-9; d_gene: NA; j_gene: TRBJ2-3; abundance: NA; CDR3nt: TGTGCCAGCAGCTCAGGGACTGTTAAGCCTAGCACAGATACGCAGTATTTT; CDR3aa: CASSSGTVKPSTDTQYF
v_gene: TRBV4-2; d_gene: TRBD2; j_gene: TRBJ2-6; abundance: NA; CDR3nt: TGTGCCAGCAGCCCGTGGCGCCTAGCGGGAGGTTCCAGCTCTGGGGCCAACGTCCTGACTTTC; CDR3aa: CASSPWRLAGGSSSGANVLTF
v_gene: TRBV4-3; d_gene: TRBD1; j_gene: TRBJ2-2; abundance: NA; CDR3nt: TGCGCCAGCAGCCAAGAAAGGGGGCAGGACACCGGGGAGCTGTTTTTT; CDR3aa: CASSQERGQDTGELFF
v_gene: TRBV19; d_gene: NA; j_gene: TRBJ2-5; abundance: NA; CDR3nt: TGTGCCAGTAGTATAGGGGGTCGGTGGAGGACAGAGCACCAAGAGACCCAGTACTTC; CDR3aa: CASSIGGRWRTEHQETQYF
v_gene: TRBV7-4; d_gene: TRBD1; j_gene: TRBJ2-7; abundance: NA; CDR3nt: TGTGCCAGCAGCCAAGGACAGGGCAAGAGCTCCTACGAGCAGTACTTC; CDR3aa: CASSQGQGKSSYEQYF
v_gene: TRBV4-1; d_gene: NA; j_gene: TRBJ1-1; abundance: NA; CDR3nt: TGCGCCAGCAGCTGTCGGGGGGGGGAGGACGCTTTCTTT; CDR3aa: CASSCRGGEDAFF
v_gene: TRBV7-9; d_gene: TRBD1; j_gene: TRBJ2-7; abundance: NA; CDR3nt: TGTGCCAGTTCTCATTCCGGGACAGGGGTCGAGCAGTACTTC; CDR3aa: CASSHSGTGVEQYF
v_gene: TRBV11-3; d_gene: TRBD1; j_gene: TRBJ2-2; abundance: NA; CDR3nt: TGTGCCAGCAGCACGGACAGGGGAGAGACCGGGGAGCTGTTTTTT; CDR3aa: CASSTDRGETGELFF
v_gene: TRBV4-3; d_gene: NA; j_gene: TRBJ2-7; abundance: NA; CDR3nt: TGCGCCAGCAGCCGGGGGGTAGGGCACTACGAGCAGTACTTC; CDR3aa: CASSRGVGHYEQYF
v_gene: TRBV27; d_gene: NA; j_gene: TRBJ1-5; abundance: few; CDR3nt: TGTGCCAGCAGCCACAGGAGGGGGGGTAGACAGCCCCAGCATTTT; CDR3aa: CASSHRRGGRQPQHF
v_gene: TRBV6-5; d_gene: NA; j_gene: TRBJ1-5; abundance: NA; CDR3nt: TGTGCCAGCAGCACAGGGCCCAATCAGCCCCAGCATTTT; CDR3aa: CASSTGPNQPQHF
v_gene: TRBV6-5; d_gene: TRBD1; j_gene: TRBJ1-2; abundance: NA; CDR3nt: TGTGCCAGCAGGGCAAGGACAGGGGGCAACTATGGCTACACCTTC; CDR3aa: CASRARTGGNYGYTF
v_gene: TRBV7-9; d_gene: TRBD1; j_gene: TRBJ2-5; abundance: NA; CDR3nt: TGTGCCAGCAGCTTAGCGGGGACAGGCATCCACGAGACCCAGTACTTC; CDR3aa: CASSLAGTGIHETQYF
v_gene: TRBV5-8; d_gene: TRBD1; j_gene: TRBJ2-4; abundance: NA; CDR3nt: TGTGCCAGCAGGGATGGGGGACAGGAGTACTTC; CDR3aa: CASRDGGQEYF
v_gene: TRBV27; d_gene: TRBD1; j_gene: TRBJ2-3; abundance: once; CDR3nt: TGTGCCAGCAGTTTCCCGGGACAGGGAAACACAGATACGCAGTATTTT; CDR3aa: CASSFPGQGNTDTQYF
v_gene: TRBV5-8; d_gene: TRBD1; j_gene: TRBJ2-1; abundance: NA; CDR3nt: TGTGCCAGCAGCTTGGGCCGGGACAGGGACAATGAGCAGTTCTTC; CDR3aa: CASSLGRDRDNEQFF
v_gene: TRBV12-5; d_gene: TRBD2; j_gene: TRBJ2-3; abundance: once; CDR3nt: TGTGCTAGTGGTCAAACTAGCGGGAGAACAGATACGCAGTATTTT; CDR3aa: CASGQTSGRTDTQYF
v_gene: TRBV5-1; d_gene: TRBD1; j_gene: TRBJ2-7; abundance: NA; CDR3nt: TGCGCCAGCAGCCTCAGGACAGGGGGGTACGAGCAGTACTTC; CDR3aa: CASSLRTGGYEQYF
v_gene: TRBV11-2; d_gene: TRBD2; j_gene: TRBJ2-1; abundance: NA; CDR3nt: TGTGCCAGCAGCCCGGGGACTAGCGCCAACAATGAGCAGTTCTTC; CDR3aa: CASSPGTSANNEQFF
v_gene: TRBV18; d_gene: NA; j_gene: TRBJ2-7; abundance: few; CDR3nt: TGTGCCAGCTCACCAGGCAAGTCAGAAGGGGCCGAGCAGTACTTC; CDR3aa: CASSPGKSEGAEQYF
v_gene: TRBV4-2; d_gene: NA; j_gene: TRBJ2-3; abundance: NA; CDR3nt: TGTGCCAGCAGCCAAGACGTAGGGGTTACGCAGTATTTT; CDR3aa: CASSQDVGVTQYF
v_gene: TRBV9; d_gene: NA; j_gene: TRBJ1-2; abundance: few; CDR3nt: TGTGCCAGCAGAAACAGCGGTGGCTACACCTTC; CDR3aa: CASRNSGGYTF
v_gene: TRBV7-6; d_gene: NA; j_gene: TRBJ2-6; abundance: few; CDR3nt: TGTGCCAGCAGCCCTACTCGACAGTCTGGGGCCAACGTCCTGACTTTC; CDR3aa: CASSPTRQSGANVLTF
v_gene: TRBV25-1; d_gene: NA; j_gene: TRBJ2-6; abundance: NA; CDR3nt: TGTGCCAGCAGCCCCTCGCGGGACCTAGCGCTCTGGGCCAACGTCCTGACTTTC; CDR3aa: CASSPSRDLALWANVLTF
v_gene: TRBV15; d_gene: NA; j_gene: TRBJ2-5; abundance: once; CDR3nt: TGTGCCACCAGCAGAGAACGGCGGGGCAGTCCAGAGACCCAGTACTTC; CDR3aa: CATSRERRGSPETQYF
v_gene: TRBV13; d_gene: NA; j_gene: TRBJ2-7; abundance: NA; CDR3nt: TGTGCCAGCAGCTTAAGGGACTGGACGGGCTCCTACGAGCAGTACTTC; CDR3aa: CASSLRDWTGSYEQYF
v_gene: TRBV20-1; d_gene: NA; j_gene: TRBJ2-7; abundance: NA; CDR3nt: TGCAGTGCTACCTCGGGCTACGAGCAGTACTTC; CDR3aa: CSATSGYEQYF
v_gene: TRBV5-6; d_gene: NA; j_gene: TRBJ1-1; abundance: NA; CDR3nt: TGTGCCAGCAGCCCAAAGGCCGGACTTGAAGCTTTCTTT; CDR3aa: CASSPKAGLEAFF
v_gene: TRBV19; d_gene: TRBD1; j_gene: TRBJ2-1; abundance: NA; CDR3nt: TGTGCCAGTAGTATGTCGCCGGGACAGGGCCACAATGAGCAGTTCTTC; CDR3aa: CASSMSPGQGHNEQFF
v_gene: TRBV14; d_gene: NA; j_gene: TRBJ2-7; abundance: NA; CDR3nt: TGTGCCAGCAGCCAACGGGGGTACGAGCAGTACTTC; CDR3aa: CASSQRGYEQYF
v_gene: TRBV6-6; d_gene: TRBD1; j_gene: TRBJ1-1; abundance: NA; CDR3nt: TGTGCCAGCAGGCCGCCCGGGACAGGGTTCGTTGAAGCTTTCTTT; CDR3aa: CASRPPGTGFVEAFF
v_gene: TRBV7-9; d_gene: TRBD1; j_gene: TRBJ1-1; abundance: NA; CDR3nt: TGTGCCAGCAGCTTAATAGGGGACAGGATGAACACTGAAGCTTTCTTT; CDR3aa: CASSLIGDRMNTEAFF
v_gene: TRBV6-5; d_gene: NA; j_gene: TRBJ2-7; abundance: NA; CDR3nt: TGTGCCAGCACCCGCGGCCTGAGCTCCTACGAGCAGTACTTC; CDR3aa: CASTRGLSSYEQYF
v_gene: TRBV27; d_gene: TRBD2; j_gene: TRBJ2-3; abundance: once; CDR3nt: TGTGCCAGCAGCCTTAGCGGGAGAACAGATACGCAGTATTTT; CDR3aa: CASSLSGRTDTQYF
v_gene: TRBV29-1; d_gene: NA; j_gene: TRBJ1-2; abundance: NA; CDR3nt: TGCAGCGTTAGGGGCGCCGACTATGGCTACACCTTC; CDR3aa: CSVRGADYGYTF
v_gene: TRBV2; d_gene: NA; j_gene: TRBJ1-1; abundance: NA; CDR3nt: TGTGCCAGCATTAAGATCAGGGAGAACACTGAAGCTTTCTTT; CDR3aa: CASIKIRENTEAFF
v_gene: TRBV20-1; d_gene: NA; j_gene: TRBJ2-1; abundance: NA; CDR3nt: TGCAGTGCTAGCTGCCTCAGGGGTCCGTTCTTC; CDR3aa: CSASCLRGPFF